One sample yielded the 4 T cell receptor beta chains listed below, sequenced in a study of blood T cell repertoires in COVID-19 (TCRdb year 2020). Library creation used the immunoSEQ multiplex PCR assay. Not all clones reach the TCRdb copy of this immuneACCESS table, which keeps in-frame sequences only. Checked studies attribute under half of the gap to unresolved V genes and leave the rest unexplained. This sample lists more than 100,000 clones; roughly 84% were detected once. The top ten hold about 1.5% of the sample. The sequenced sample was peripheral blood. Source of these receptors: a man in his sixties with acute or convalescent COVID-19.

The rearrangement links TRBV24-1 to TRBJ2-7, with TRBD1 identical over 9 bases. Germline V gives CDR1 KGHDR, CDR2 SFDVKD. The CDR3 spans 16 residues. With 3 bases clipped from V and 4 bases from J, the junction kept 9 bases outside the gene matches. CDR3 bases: TGTGCCACCAGTGATAAAACGGGACAGGGAGGATACGAGCAGTACTTC. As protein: CATSDKTGQGGYEQYF.

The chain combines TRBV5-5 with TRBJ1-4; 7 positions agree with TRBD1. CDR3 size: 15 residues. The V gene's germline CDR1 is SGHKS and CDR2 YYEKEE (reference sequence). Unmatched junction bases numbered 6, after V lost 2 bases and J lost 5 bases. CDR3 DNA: TGTGCCAGCAGCTTTACAGGGGAGACGAATGAAAAACTGTTTTTT. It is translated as CASSFTGETNEKLFF.

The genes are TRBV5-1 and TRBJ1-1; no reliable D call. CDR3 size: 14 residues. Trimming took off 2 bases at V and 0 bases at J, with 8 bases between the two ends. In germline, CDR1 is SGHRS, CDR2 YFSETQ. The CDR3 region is CASSLWQLNTEAFF. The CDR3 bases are TGCGCCAGCAGCTTATGGCAGTTGAACACTGAAGCTTTCTTT.

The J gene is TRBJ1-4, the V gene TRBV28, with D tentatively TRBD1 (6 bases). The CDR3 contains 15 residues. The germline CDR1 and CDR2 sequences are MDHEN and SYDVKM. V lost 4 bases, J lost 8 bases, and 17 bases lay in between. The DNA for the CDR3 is TGTGCCAGCAGTTATCGAGGGGGACCCGGAGAAAAACTGTTTTTT. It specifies CASSYRGGPGEKLFF.